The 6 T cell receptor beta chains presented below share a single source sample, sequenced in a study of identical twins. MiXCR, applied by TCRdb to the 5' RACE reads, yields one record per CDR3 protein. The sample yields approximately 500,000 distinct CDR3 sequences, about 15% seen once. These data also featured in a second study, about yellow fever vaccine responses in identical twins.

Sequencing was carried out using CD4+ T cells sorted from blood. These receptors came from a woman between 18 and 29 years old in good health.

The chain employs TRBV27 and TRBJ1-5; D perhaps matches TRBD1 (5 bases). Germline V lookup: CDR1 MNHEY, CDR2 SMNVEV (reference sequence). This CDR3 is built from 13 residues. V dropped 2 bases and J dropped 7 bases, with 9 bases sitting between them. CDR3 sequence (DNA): TGTGCCAGCAGTTTACAGGGTCGGCAGCCCCAGCATTTT. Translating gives CASSLQGRQPQHF.

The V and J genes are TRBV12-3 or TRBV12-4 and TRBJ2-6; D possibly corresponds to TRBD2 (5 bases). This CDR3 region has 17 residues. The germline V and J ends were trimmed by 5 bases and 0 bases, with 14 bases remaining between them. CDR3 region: CASSPPTGDSGANVLTF. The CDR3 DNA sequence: TGTGCCAGCAGTCCGCCGACCGGGGACTCTGGGGCCAACGTCCTGACTTTC.

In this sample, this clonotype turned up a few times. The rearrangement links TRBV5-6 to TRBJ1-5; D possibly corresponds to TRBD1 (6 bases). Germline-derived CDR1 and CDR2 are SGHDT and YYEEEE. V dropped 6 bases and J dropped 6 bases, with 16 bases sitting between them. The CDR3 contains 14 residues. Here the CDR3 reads CASTQQGSAQPQHF. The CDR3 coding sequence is TGTGCCAGCACCCAACAGGGTTCCGCTCAGCCCCAGCATTTT.

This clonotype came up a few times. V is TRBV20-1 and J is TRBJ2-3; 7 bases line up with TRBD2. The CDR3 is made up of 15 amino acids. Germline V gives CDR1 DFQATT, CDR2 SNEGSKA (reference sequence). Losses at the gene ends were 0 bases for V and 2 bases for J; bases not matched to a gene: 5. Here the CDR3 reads CSARDASGDTDTQYF. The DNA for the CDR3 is TGCAGTGCTAGAGATGCTAGCGGAGACACAGATACGCAGTATTTT.

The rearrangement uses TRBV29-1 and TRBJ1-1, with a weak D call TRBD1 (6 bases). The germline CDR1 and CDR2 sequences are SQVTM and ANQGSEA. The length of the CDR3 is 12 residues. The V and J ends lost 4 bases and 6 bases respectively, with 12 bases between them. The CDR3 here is CSVVGGGAEAFF. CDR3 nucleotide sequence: TGCAGCGTTGTTGGGGGCGGCGCTGAAGCTTTCTTT.

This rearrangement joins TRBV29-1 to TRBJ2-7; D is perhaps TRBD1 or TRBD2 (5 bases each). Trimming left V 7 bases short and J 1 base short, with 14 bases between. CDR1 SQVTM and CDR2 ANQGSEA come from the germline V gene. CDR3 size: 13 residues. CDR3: CSALIGGSYEQYF. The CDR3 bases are TGCAGCGCTCTCATTGGGGGTTCCTACGAGCAGTACTTC.